These T cell receptor beta chains were read from a single sample in a study of blood T cell repertoires in COVID-19. Profiled with immunoSEQ multiplex PCR; TCRdb holds only in-frame clones, not every one. The sample has some 83,000 clones, roughly 84% seen once; the top ten hold 3% to 4%. Sample: peripheral blood. The receptors come from a man in his forties or fifties with acute or convalescent COVID-19. Each CDR3 is given with its conserved first and last residue. Rows give clone size only sometimes, using once, few, many, or a class for an expanded clone.

abundance,j_gene,v_gene,CDR3aa
.,TRBJ1-3,TRBV15,CATSRESYPGNTIYF
few,TRBJ1-2,TRBV3-1/TRBV3-2,CASSSLPGEAYGYTF
.,TRBJ2-7,TRBV6-5,CASSYWLAGSSDEQYF
.,TRBJ2-1,TRBV5-1,CASSRQGLYNEQFF
.,TRBJ1-1,TRBV12-3/TRBV12-4,CASSRRTYEEAFF
.,TRBJ2-2,TRBV6-5,CASTLGRGSNGELFF
.,TRBJ1-5,TRBV6-5,CASSYSSERQPQHF
.,TRBJ2-7,TRBV28,CASNDGQGYEQYF
.,TRBJ2-5,TRBV7-2,CASSLVGSGGQETQYF
.,TRBJ2-3,TRBV29-1,CSVDLGQLTDTQYF
.,TRBJ1-2,TRBV27,CASKEGHSKNYGYTF
few,TRBJ1-5,TRBV5-5,CASSFQGGGKPQHF
.,TRBJ2-1,TRBV10-3,CAAAENSYNEQFF
.,TRBJ1-2,TRBV5-1,CASSPNGVTGEGYTF
.,TRBJ1-2,TRBV28,CASTRDREDSNYGYTF
few,TRBJ1-2,TRBV5-6,CASSDTGGNGYTF
.,TRBJ2-5,TRBV19,CASSPVGQGPETQYF
.,TRBJ1-2,TRBV3-1/TRBV3-2,CASSQVGQGAGGYTF
.,TRBJ1-4,TRBV4-1,CASSQESSGTGPKLFF
.,TRBJ1-1,TRBV18,CASSKLQGEAFF
.,TRBJ2-7,TRBV5-4,CASSLPGLAGAAAYEQYF
.,TRBJ2-7,TRBV7-9,CASSLGDRIHEQYF
.,TRBJ1-2,TRBV7-8,CASSPNPTDREAF
.,TRBJ1-2,TRBV30,CAWSVYSGYTF
once,TRBJ1-2,TRBV30,CAWLRVYGYGYTF
.,TRBJ2-3,TRBV7-3,CASSPAGGPGTDTQYF
few,TRBJ1-3,TRBV5-1,CASSWGFGDSSGNTIYF